The source of this T cell receptor beta chain is a study of blood T cell repertoires in COVID-19. In the original processing: Amplification from reference gene primers served as the basis for estimated nucleated cell counts. Measured with immunoSEQ multiplex PCR; TCRdb has only the in-frame clones, and not every one. That table gives V, J and clone size, and the DNA gave D and trimming. The table shows a few hundred thousand clones, with just over 85% occurring only once. Germline V gives CDR1 SGHNT, CDR2 YYREEE (reference sequence). CDR3 length equals 14 residues. Losses at the gene ends were 5 bases for V and 3 bases for J; bases not matched to a gene: 5.

The specimen sequenced was peripheral blood. V is TRBV5-4 and J is TRBJ1-2; 9 bases align to TRBD1. This clonotype was sampled from a man aged 50-59 years with acute or convalescent COVID-19. This chain's CDR3 is CASRPQGAHYGYTF. The DNA of the CDR3 is TGTGCCAGCAGGCCACAGGGGGCGCACTATGGCTACACCTTC.